The 31 T cell receptor beta chains below come from one sample, sequenced in a study of blood T cell repertoires in COVID-19. Sequencing used immunoSEQ multiplex PCR; TCRdb keeps in-frame clones, though not all of them. The table shows fewer than 150,000 clones, with about 86% occurring only once. Sequencing was carried out using peripheral blood. The receptors stem from a woman aged 45-65 years who had recovered from COVID-19.

The V and J genes are TRBV5-1 and TRBJ2-1, with D maybe TRBD2 (5 bases). This CDR3 is built from 18 residues. Germline-derived CDR1 and CDR2 are SGHRS and YFSETQ. Trimming stripped 2 bases from V and 0 bases from J, with 18 bases between. CDR3 sequence reads: CASSFGFGGRSSYNEQFF. In DNA, the CDR3 is TGCGCCAGCAGCTTCGGGTTCGGCGGGCGGAGCTCCTACAATGAGCAGTTCTTC.

This rearrangement joins TRBV5-3 to TRBJ1-2; TRBD1 aligns across 7 bases. Being an ORF, TRBV5-3 has a function that is uncertain. Trimming removed 4 bases from V and 2 bases from J; junction bases left unmatched: 14. The CDR3 runs 17 residues. CDR3 residues: CARSLRDRNAMNYGYTF. The CDR3 bases are TGTGCCAGAAGCCTCCGGGACAGAAATGCGATGAACTATGGCTACACCTTC.

The count of this clone is one. The CDR3 loop reads CASSRDSYTIYF. The DNA for the CDR3 is TGTGCCAGCTCCCGGGACAGCTACACCATATATTTT. The rearrangement joins TRBV18 to TRBJ1-3; 7 bases align to TRBD1. Germline CDR1 KGHSH, CDR2 LQKENI. V was pared by 6 bases and J by 8 bases, with 4 bases of the junction left unmatched. There are 12 residues in the CDR3.

The chain uses TRBV7-9 and TRBJ1-1, with a tentative D call TRBD1 (5 bases). The V end lost 1 base, the J end lost 1 base, and 7 bases lay between the germline ends. CDR1 SEHNR and CDR2 FQNEAQ come from the germline V gene (reference sequence). This CDR3 is built from 14 residues. Here the CDR3 reads CASSLVQGNTEAFF. Here the CDR3 DNA reads TGTGCCAGCAGCTTAGTCCAGGGGAACACTGAAGCTTTCTTT.

This clone occurred a few times. The V call is TRBV7-9, the J call TRBJ2-5; TRBD2 agrees at 7 bases. The trim removed 4 bases at V and 7 bases at J, leaving 3 bases unmatched. Germline V CDR1 and CDR2: SEHNR, FQNEAQ (reference sequence). The CDR3 has 12 residues. The CDR3 region is CASSSGEGTQYF. For the CDR3, the DNA is TGTGCCAGCAGCTCCGGGGAGGGGACCCAGTACTTC.

CDR3 sequence reads: CASTQGANQNEKLFF. The CDR3 nucleotides read TGTGCCAGCACACAGGGGGCCAACCAAAATGAAAAACTGTTTTTT. The chain recombines TRBV9 with TRBJ1-4; 9 bases are a match to TRBD1. The V and J ends lost 6 bases and 5 bases, in that order; junction bases with no gene match: 8. CDR1 SGDLS and CDR2 YYNGEE come from the germline V gene. This CDR3 contains 15 residues.

V usage is TRBV6-5 and J usage is TRBJ2-1; D is unclear. Germline lookup yields CDR1 MNHEY and CDR2 SVGAGI. V lost 0 bases to trimming and J lost 8 bases, with 8 bases between them. This CDR3 is 13 amino acids long. DNA of the CDR3: TGTGCCAGCAGTTACTCGGCGGCGTATGAGCAGTTCTTC. Encoded protein: CASSYSAAYEQFF.

The rearrangement uses TRBV3-1 (or the pseudogene TRBV3-2) and TRBJ2-1; TRBD2 aligns across 14 bases. CDR1 LGHDT and CDR2 YNNKEL come from the germline V gene (reference sequence). V shed 2 bases, J shed 2 bases, and the junction held 17 bases outside the gene matches. This CDR3 has 22 amino acids. The DNA of the CDR3 is TGTGCCAGCAGCCAACGGGGACTCCTCGGGACTAGCGGGAGCGCCCCCTACAATGAGCAGTTCTTC. This encodes CASSQRGLLGTSGSAPYNEQFF.

The rearrangement links TRBV6-6 to TRBJ1-2; TRBD1 is a possible D gene (6 bases). The germline V gene has CDR1 MNHNY and CDR2 SVGAGI (reference sequence). CDR3 length: 11 residues. V was cut by 2 bases and J by 8 bases, with 6 bases left in between. CDR3 amino acids: CASSYGTGYTF. The CDR3 nucleotides are TGTGCCAGCAGTTACGGGACAGGCTACACCTTC.

The V gene is TRBV5-1, the J gene TRBJ2-1; 10 bases are a match to TRBD2. The germline V gene has CDR1 SGHRS and CDR2 YFSETQ. This CDR3 spans 15 amino acids. The J segment lost 3 bases and the V segment lost 4 bases, leaving 4 bases of the junction unmatched. CDR3 sequence (DNA): TGCGCCAGCAGCCCGGGACTAGCGAACTACAATGAGCAGTTCTTC. Translation: CASSPGLANYNEQFF.

The J gene is TRBJ2-5, the V gene TRBV5-1; 9 positions match TRBD2. The CDR3 sequence is 14 residues long. The germline gives CDR1 SGHRS, CDR2 YFSETQ. V was clipped by 2 bases and J by 4 bases; unmatched bases: 3. CDR3 DNA sequence: TGCGCCAGCAGCTTTTTGACTAGCGGAGAGACCCAGTACTTC. Residues: CASSFLTSGETQYF.

CDR3 region: CASGGLAGYNEQFF. The CDR3 nucleotides read TGTGCCAGCGGTGGACTAGCGGGCTACAATGAGCAGTTCTTC. The chain has TRBV2 and TRBJ2-1; 11 nucleotides align to TRBD2. CDR3 length equals 14 residues. Germline V gene data show CDR1 as SNHLY and CDR2 as FYNNEI. V lost 8 bases to trimming and J lost 3 bases; unmatched junction nucleotides: 3.

This clone was counted a few times. This rearrangement joins TRBV28 to TRBJ2-1, with D perhaps TRBD1 (5 bases). Trimming left V 1 base short and J 5 bases short, with 18 bases between. CDR3 length: 17 residues. Germline V lookup: CDR1 MDHEN, CDR2 SYDVKM. CDR3 sequence reads: CASSLYRSQVAHNEQFF. CDR3 in DNA: TGTGCCAGCAGTTTATACAGATCACAGGTTGCCCACAATGAGCAGTTCTTC.

This clone was seen just once. V is TRBV5-1 and J is TRBJ2-7, with D possibly matching TRBD2 (6 bases). This CDR3 is 14 amino acids long. Germline V gene lookup returns CDR1 SGHRS and CDR2 YFSETQ. V lost 2 bases and J 1 base, leaving 10 bases between the germline ends. In DNA, the CDR3 is TGCGCCAGCAGCTTCGGGGAGGAATCCTACGAGCAGTACTTC. Translating gives CASSFGEESYEQYF.

V usage is TRBV2 and J usage is TRBJ1-5, with D unresolved. The germline V gene has CDR1 SNHLY and CDR2 FYNNEI. Trimming shortened V by 2 bases and J by 4 bases, and 9 bases separated the two germline ends. This CDR3 is 14 amino acids long. The CDR3 sequence: CASSEREENQPQHF. The CDR3 DNA reads as TGTGCCAGCAGTGAAAGGGAGGAAAATCAGCCCCAGCATTTT.

The chain joins TRBV6-5 to TRBJ2-7; TRBD1 aligns across 7 bases. V shed 5 bases, J shed 3 bases, and the junction held 10 bases outside the gene matches. CDR1 is MNHEY, CDR2 SVGAGI, per germline. This CDR3 spans 15 amino acids. CDR3 nucleotide sequence: TGTGCCAGCAGTCAATTTCCGGGACAGATCTACGAGCAGTACTTC. As protein: CASSQFPGQIYEQYF.

The chain couples TRBV5-1 to TRBJ2-5; a weak D match, TRBD2 (5 bases). Germline CDR1 and CDR2: SGHRS and YFSETQ. Trimming took off 2 bases at V and 5 bases at J, with 13 bases between the two ends. This CDR3 has 14 amino acids. The CDR3 reads CASSFSGSGETQYF. CDR3 nucleotide sequence: TGCGCCAGCAGCTTTTCGGGGAGTGGGGAGACCCAGTACTTC.

The rearrangement links TRBV11-2 to TRBJ1-3, with a tentative D call TRBD1 (6 bases). This CDR3 has 16 residues. Germline values: CDR1 SGHAT, CDR2 FQNNGV. The V end was cut by 5 bases, the J end by 3 bases, with 17 bases between. The CDR3: CASSVPPGESGNTIYF. The CDR3, as DNA: TGTGCCAGCAGCGTTCCCCCAGGGGAGAGTGGAAACACCATATATTTT.

The chain combines TRBV12-5 with TRBJ2-6; possible D gene TRBD2, 5 bases. Trimming took 5 bases from V and 2 from J, leaving 10 bases between them. The CDR3 is 15 residues long. CDR1 and CDR2 from the germline V gene are LGHNT and FRNRAP. This CDR3 reads CASGPDSAGANVLTF. The CDR3 nucleotides are TGTGCTAGTGGTCCGGACTCAGCTGGGGCCAACGTCCTGACTTTC. The full variable domain, completed using reference TRBV12-5 and TRBJ2-6, is DARVTQTPRHKVTEMGQEVTMRCQPILGHNTVFWYRQTMMQGLELLAYFRNRAPLDDSGMPKDRFSAEMPDATLATLKIQPSEPRDSAVYFCASGPDSAGANVLTFGAGSRLTVL.

The chain couples TRBV6-1 to TRBJ2-5; D is possibly TRBD1 (5 bases). Germline lookup yields CDR1 MNHNS and CDR2 SASEGT. The V end lost 0 bases, the J end lost 5 bases, and 10 bases lay between the germline ends. The length of the CDR3 is 14 residues. In DNA form, the CDR3 reads TGTGCCAGCAGTGAAGCGCCAGGGTATGAGACCCAGTACTTC. Protein sequence: CASSEAPGYETQYF.

The rearrangement joins TRBV11-3 to TRBJ2-7; 11 nucleotides agree with TRBD2. Looked up from germline, CDR1 is SGHNT and CDR2 is YENEEA. CDR3 length: 16 residues. V gave up 5 bases and J gave up 3 bases; unmatched junction bases: 9. For the CDR3, the DNA is TGTGCCAGCAGCCACAGAGGGACTAGCGGTAACTACGAGCAGTACTTC. Amino acids: CASSHRGTSGNYEQYF.

The J gene is TRBJ1-2, the V gene TRBV11-3; 10 nucleotides agree with TRBD1. CDR3 length equals 12 residues. Looked up from germline, CDR1 is SGHNT and CDR2 is YENEEA. With 5 bases clipped from V and 8 bases from J, the junction kept 2 bases outside the gene matches. The CDR3 loop is CASSQGQGGYTF. The CDR3, as DNA: TGTGCCAGCAGCCAGGGACAGGGGGGCTACACCTTC.

The J gene is TRBJ1-2, the V gene TRBV9; 7 positions match TRBD1. The ends lost 3 bases at V and 4 bases at J; junction bases unmatched: 12. The V gene's germline CDR1 is SGDLS and CDR2 YYNGEE. The CDR3 spans 16 residues. CDR3 protein: CASSDRQGRAPYGYTF. The CDR3 DNA sequence: TGTGCCAGCAGCGACAGACAGGGACGGGCCCCCTATGGCTACACCTTC.

The chain carries TRBV6-5 and TRBJ2-7; 12 bases agree with TRBD1. CDR3 length: 15 residues. The trim removed 5 bases at V and 6 bases at J, leaving 8 bases unmatched. The germline V gene encodes CDR1 MNHEY and CDR2 SVGAGI. DNA of the CDR3: TGTGCCAGCAGTCCCTCCGGGACAGGGGGCGGCGAGCAGTACTTC. It specifies CASSPSGTGGGEQYF.

There are a few counts of this clone. The genes are TRBV7-9 and TRBJ2-7, with D tentatively TRBD2 (6 bases). Per germline, CDR1 SEHNR and CDR2 FQNEAQ (reference sequence). The V gene lost 5 bases and the J gene lost 4 bases, with 12 bases spanning the gap. CDR3 length: 13 residues. CDR3 sequence: CASSGGRIYEQYF. The DNA of the CDR3 is TGTGCCAGCAGCGGGGGGAGGATTTACGAGCAGTACTTC.

The gene calls are TRBV11-3 and TRBJ2-7, with 8 bases fitting TRBD1. The CDR3 consists of 14 residues. The V gene end was trimmed by 4 bases and the J gene end by 5 bases; junction bases not matched to a gene: 7. Germline V gives CDR1 SGHNT, CDR2 YENEEA. The CDR3 DNA reads TGTGCCAGCAGCTCCAGACAGGGGAACGACGAGCAGTACTTC. It translates to CASSSRQGNDEQYF.

This clone has just a few counts. V gene TRBV11-2 combines with J gene TRBJ2-7; 8 nucleotides align to TRBD1. The CDR3 spans 18 residues. Germline CDR1 reads SGHAT; CDR2 reads FQNNGV. The trim removed 5 bases at V and 0 bases at J, leaving 15 bases unmatched. In DNA, the CDR3 is TGTGCCAGCAGCCTAAAACGGACAGGGACCCCAAACTCCTACGAGCAGTACTTC. This translates into CASSLKRTGTPNSYEQYF.

This clone showed up just a few times. The V and J genes are TRBV5-6 and TRBJ2-3; D might be TRBD2 (5 bases). The CDR3 runs to 15 residues. V was pared by 1 base and J by 2 bases, with 11 bases between. The germline V gene has CDR1 SGHDT and CDR2 YYEEEE. The CDR3 nucleotides are TGTGCCAGCAGCTTGTCGTGGGAGCCCACAGATACGCAGTATTTT. Protein sequence: CASSLSWEPTDTQYF.

The genes are TRBV2 and TRBJ2-1, with D unclear. Germline CDR1 SNHLY, CDR2 FYNNEI. This CDR3 has 11 amino acids. Trimming shortened V by 5 bases and J by 4 bases, and 3 bases separated the two germline ends. CDR3 region: CASSLYNEQFF. In DNA, the CDR3 is TGTGCCAGCAGTTTATACAATGAGCAGTTCTTC.

The chain links TRBV4-1 to TRBJ1-2; 8 bases line up with TRBD1. Germline lookup yields CDR1 MGHRA and CDR2 YSYEKL. V trimming: 2 bases; J trimming: 8 bases; junction bases outside the gene matches: 19. The CDR3 contains 18 residues. In DNA form, the CDR3 reads TGCGCCAGCAGCCAAACCTACAGGGGGTTAAGTCTTATGTCGGGCTACACCTTC. Protein product: CASSQTYRGLSLMSGYTF.

J is TRBJ2-2 and V is TRBV2; 9 bases align to TRBD2. Trimming took 4 bases from V and 7 from J; bases not matched to a gene: 7. CDR3 length: 15 amino acids. The germline V gene has CDR1 SNHLY and CDR2 FYNNEI. The CDR3: CASSVGGGVFGELFF. CDR3 sequence (DNA): TGTGCCAGCAGTGTTGGCGGGGGGGTATTCGGGGAGCTGTTTTTT.